These 8 T cell receptor beta chains share one sample of origin, sequenced in a study of shared clonotypes between healthy human individuals. Here immunoSEQ multiplex PCR was the method, and the copy in TCRdb shows in-frame clones only, minus some. In the table there are millions of clones, about 92% of which are singletons. CD45RO-negative CD8 cells positively selected for CCR7 made up the naive population, which excluded terminally differentiated effector memory CD45RA+ cells. The sequenced material came from naive CD8+ T cells from PBMCs. Receptors were obtained from a man aged 18-30 years in good health. Some clones in this sample may be carry-over from other donors' samples.

This chain links TRBV6-9 with TRBJ1-2, with 7 bases aligning to TRBD1. The V gene end was trimmed by 9 bases and the J gene end by 7 bases; junction bases not matched to a gene: 8. The CDR3 contains 12 residues. CDR1 and CDR2 from the germline V gene are MNHGY and SVAAGI. In DNA form, the CDR3 reads TGTGCCAGTACAGGGGATTGGGCTGGCTACACCTTC. Translating it yields CASTGDWAGYTF.

The J gene is TRBJ1-2, the V gene TRBV27, with 8 bases that match TRBD1. J lost 5 bases, V lost 3 bases, and 8 bases had no gene match. The V gene's germline CDR1 is MNHEY and CDR2 SMNVEV (reference sequence). The CDR3 contains 15 residues. DNA of the CDR3: TGTGCCAGCAGTTTTTTTCAGGGGGCTATTTATGGCTACACCTTC. It codes for CASSFFQGAIYGYTF.

Only one count was recorded for this clone. The chain carries TRBV9 and TRBJ2-5; 10 positions match TRBD2. Germline CDR1 SGDLS, CDR2 YYNGEE. V gave up 0 bases and J gave up 3 bases; unmatched junction bases: 2. This CDR3 is built from 15 residues. This CDR3 reads CASSVVTSGKETQYF. CDR3 DNA sequence: TGTGCCAGCAGCGTAGTAACTAGCGGGAAAGAGACCCAGTACTTC. The complete variable domain, with remaining parts taken from reference TRBV9 and TRBJ2-5, reads DSGVTQTPKHLITATGQRVTLRCSPRSGDLSVYWYQQSLDQGLQFLIQYYNGEERAKGNILERFSAQQFPDLHSELNLSSLELGDSALYFCASSVVTSGKETQYFGPGTRLLVL.

V usage is TRBV19 and J usage is TRBJ1-3; D possibly corresponds to TRBD1 (5 bases). Germline V CDR1 and CDR2: LNHDA, SQIVND (reference sequence). The CDR3 extends over 15 amino acids. The V end was cut by 3 bases, the J end by 2 bases, with 11 bases between. The CDR3 spells CASSISEGPGNTIYF. The CDR3 DNA is TGTGCCAGTAGTATCTCTGAGGGGCCTGGAAACACCATATATTTT. Based on the CDR3 plus reference TRBV19 and TRBJ1-3, the full variable domain is DGGITQSPKYLFRKEGQNVTLSCEQNLNHDAMYWYRQDPGQGLRLIYYSQIVNDFQKGDIAEGYSVSREKKESFPLTVTSAQKNPTAFYLCASSISEGPGNTIYFGEGSWLTVV.

This clone showed up just a few times. The chain is built from TRBV27 and TRBJ2-7; 8 bases fit TRBD1. CDR1 and CDR2 (germline): MNHEY, SMNVEV (reference sequence). The ends lost 6 bases at V and 5 bases at J; junction bases unmatched: 9. The length of the CDR3 is 14 residues. The CDR3 spells CASSEQGARDEQYF. The CDR3 DNA reads TGTGCCAGCAGCGAGCAGGGGGCGCGGGACGAGCAGTACTTC.

For the CDR3, the DNA is TGTGCCAGCAGTTACCGCAGCGGGAGGGCCTTTAATGAGCAGTTCTTC. This encodes CASSYRSGRAFNEQFF. The gene calls are TRBV6-5 and TRBJ2-1, with TRBD2 matching over 10 bases. Germline V gene data show CDR1 as MNHEY and CDR2 as SVGAGI. Losses at the gene ends were 2 bases for V and 7 bases for J; bases not matched to a gene: 8. The CDR3 is 16 amino acids.

The chain carries TRBV4-3 and TRBJ1-2, with D maybe TRBD1 (5 bases). Germline assignment: CDR1 LGHNA and CDR2 YSLEER. This CDR3 contains 17 residues. V was trimmed by 3 bases and J by 5 bases, leaving 22 bases between them. The CDR3 DNA sequence: TGCGCCAGCAGCCAGTCACGCCGGGACTTCCAAGGGTATGGCTACACCTTC. As protein: CASSQSRRDFQGYGYTF.

The rearrangement uses TRBV25-1 and TRBJ2-7; tentative D call: TRBD2 (6 bases). CDR3 length: 14 amino acids. In germline, CDR1 is MGHDK, CDR2 SYGVNS. Between the trimmed V and J ends, which lost 3 bases and 5 bases, there was a span of 14 bases. CDR3 sequence (DNA): TGTGCCAGCAGTGACCCGGGACTGGCACACGAGCAGTACTTC. Its protein is CASSDPGLAHEQYF.